The 28 T cell receptor beta chains reported below all come from one sample, sequenced in a study of blood T cells in healthy people across ages. Sample-barcoded 5' priming and a J-beta primer mix drove a second PCR of roughly 6 to 12 cycles. MiXCR was run by TCRdb on the 5' RACE reads, yielding one entry per CDR3 protein. The table has some 1.8 million distinct CDR3 sequences, 39% seen once. The sequenced sample consisted of blood. The receptors shown here come from a human donor in good health.

There are a few counts of this clonotype. This rearrangement joins TRBV4-3 to TRBJ1-6; possible D gene TRBD1, 6 bases. The length of the CDR3 is 16 residues. From germline, CDR1 is LGHNA and CDR2 YSLEER. Trimming removed 0 bases at V and 10 bases at J, with 16 bases between. CDR3 DNA: TGCGCCAGCAGCCAAGATCGAAACAGGGAAGGGTCACCCCTCCACTTT. The encoded protein is CASSQDRNREGSPLHF.

This chain connects TRBV10-2 to TRBJ2-5, with unresolved D. The end of the DNA aligns better with TRBJ2-7, so the J call may be wrong. This CDR3 is 15 amino acids long. Germline V gives CDR1 WSHSY, CDR2 SAAADI. This CDR3 is CASTPGSHRNYEQYF. Written as DNA, the CDR3 is TGCGCCAGCACCCCCGGCAGTCACCGTAACTACGAGCAGTACTTC.

The chain links TRBV28 to TRBJ1-1; D is possibly TRBD1 (6 bases). V was clipped by 4 bases and J by 0 bases, with 18 bases between them. The germline CDR1 and CDR2 sequences are MDHEN and SYDVKM. The length of the CDR3 is 17 residues. CDR3 sequence: CASSWGSRQGMNTEAFF. DNA of the CDR3: TGTGCCAGCAGTTGGGGGAGTAGGCAGGGGATGAACACTGAAGCTTTCTTT.

J is TRBJ2-1 and V is TRBV4-2; possibly TRBD2 for D (6 bases). Germline values: CDR1 LGHNA, CDR2 YNFKEQ. The CDR3 is made up of 16 amino acids. V lost 2 bases and J 0 bases, leaving 11 bases between the germline ends. CDR3 sequence: CASSQRGSGSYNEQFF. CDR3 sequence (DNA): TGTGCCAGCAGCCAAAGGGGTAGCGGCTCCTACAATGAGCAGTTCTTC.

Comments on this clonotype: One end of the junction does not line up with germline, which may come from a read error. The J gene is TRBJ1-2, the V gene TRBV5-6, with a tentative D call TRBD1 (6 bases). The CDR3 length is 14 residues. CDR1 and CDR2 (germline): SGHDT, YYEEEE. The CDR3 region has the DNA TGTACCAGCAACCTAGGATCGGGGGCCTACGGCTACACCTTC. It codes for CTSNLGSGAYGYTF.

The V call is TRBV7-2, the J call TRBJ1-2; D gene uncertain. CDR3 length: 12 amino acids. Germline lookup yields CDR1 SGHTA and CDR2 FQGNSA. Trimming took off 2 bases at V and 7 bases at J, with 8 bases between the two ends. CDR3 sequence: CASSLLHAGYTF. The DNA for the CDR3 is TGTGCCAGCAGCTTACTCCATGCTGGCTACACCTTC. Full variable domain (missing parts from reference TRBV7-2 and TRBJ1-2): GAGVSQSPSNKVTEKGKDVELRCDPISGHTALYWYRQSLGQGLEFLIYFQGNSAPDKSGLPSDRFSAERTGGSVSTLTIQRTQQEDSAVYLCASSLLHAGYTFGSGTRLTVV.

The rearrangement uses TRBV15 and TRBJ2-5; 7 bases fit TRBD1. Germline V gene sequence: CDR1 LNHNV, CDR2 YYDKDF (reference sequence). The CDR3 has 15 amino acids. The ends lost 4 bases at V and 2 bases at J; junction bases unmatched: 7. In nucleotides, the CDR3 is TGTGCCACCAGCAAATGGACAGGACGACAAGAGACCCAGTACTTC. It translates to CATSKWTGRQETQYF.

The rearrangement joins TRBV3-1 to TRBJ1-2; unclear D gene. The CDR3 runs 14 residues. V was shortened by 3 bases and J by 6 bases, with 14 bases between the two germline ends. In germline, CDR1 is LGHDT, CDR2 YNNKEL (reference sequence). CDR3 sequence reads: CASSHGRKGNGYTF. The CDR3 DNA reads as TGTGCCAGCAGCCACGGCAGGAAGGGAAATGGCTACACCTTC.

This clonotype was counted only a few times. The V gene is TRBV29-1, the J gene TRBJ1-2; D ambiguous. CDR3 length: 12 residues. Per germline, CDR1 SQVTM and CDR2 ANQGSEA. The V end lost 4 bases, the J end lost 4 bases, and 10 bases lay between the germline ends. The CDR3 DNA sequence: TGCAGCGTTGTTAGGGCGGGCTATGGCTACACCTTC. Translation gives CSVVRAGYGYTF. The whole variable domain, filled in from reference TRBV29-1 and TRBJ1-2, reads SAVISQKPSRDICQRGTSLTIQCQVDSQVTMMFWYRQQPGQSLTLIATANQGSEATYESGFVIDKFPISRPNLTFSTLTVSNMSPEDSSIYLCSVVRAGYGYTFGSGTRLTVV.

This clonotype has only a few counts. The CDR3 protein is CASNTQGNTEAFF. The CDR3 coding sequence is TGTGCCAGCAACACACAGGGAAACACTGAAGCTTTCTTT. The chain joins TRBV4-2 to TRBJ1-1; tentatively, D is TRBD1 (6 bases). Germline CDR1 LGHNA, CDR2 YNFKEQ. V lost 7 bases to trimming and J lost 2 bases, with 11 bases between them. CDR3 size: 13 residues.

The rearrangement joins TRBV7-8 to TRBJ1-3; D is possibly TRBD1 (6 bases). CDR3 size: 16 residues. Per germline, CDR1 SGHVS and CDR2 FQNEAQ. V lost 1 base, J lost 0 bases, and 10 bases lay in between. The CDR3: CASSLGGAGSGNTIYF. The DNA of the CDR3 is TGTGCCAGCAGCTTAGGGGGGGCCGGCTCTGGAAACACCATATATTTT.

This clonotype was observed a single time. The J gene is TRBJ2-3, the V gene TRBV6-6; D possibly corresponds to TRBD1 (5 bases). Between the trimmed V and J ends, which lost 2 bases and 2 bases, there was a span of 17 bases. This CDR3 is built from 17 residues. The germline V gene has CDR1 MNHNY and CDR2 SVGAGI (reference sequence). CDR3 region: CASSYLGPATYTDTQYF. The CDR3 nucleotides read TGTGCCAGCAGTTACCTGGGGCCCGCCACCTACACAGATACGCAGTATTTT.

This clonotype was observed a handful of times. The chain is built from TRBV5-1 and TRBJ1-1; no reliable D call. Germline V gives CDR1 SGHRS, CDR2 YFSETQ. Trimming cost V 2 bases and J 1 base, with 6 bases left between them. This CDR3 contains 13 residues. The CDR3 loop reads CASSFDENTEAFF. The CDR3 DNA reads as TGCGCCAGCAGCTTTGACGAGAACACTGAAGCTTTCTTT.

As for this clonotype: Germline is not matched at one junction end, which may reflect a read error. The chain carries TRBV6-1 and TRBJ2-6, with D tentatively TRBD1 (5 bases). There are 15 residues in the CDR3. The germline CDR1 and CDR2 sequences are MNHNS and SASEGT. The CDR3 protein is CASSVDISGANVPTF. DNA of the CDR3: TGTGCCAGCAGTGTTGACATATCTGGGGCCAACGTCCCGACTTTC.

This clonotype was detected a few times. The gene calls are TRBV9 and TRBJ2-3, with D perhaps assigned TRBD1 or TRBD2 (5 bases each). From germline, CDR1 is SGDLS and CDR2 YYNGEE. This CDR3 has 16 residues. The V end was cut by 0 bases, the J end by 2 bases, with 13 bases between. CDR3 nucleotides: TGTGCCAGCAGCGTAGAGGCAGGGAGAACCACAGATACGCAGTATTTT. It yields the protein CASSVEAGRTTDTQYF.

This chain connects TRBV7-2 to TRBJ1-2; the match to TRBD1 covers 8 bases. The CDR3 covers 17 residues. V lost 1 base, J lost 0 bases, and 7 bases stayed unmatched. Germline lookup yields CDR1 SGHTA and CDR2 FQGNSA. The CDR3 DNA reads as TGTGCCAGCAGCTTAGATCCAGGGGGCGAGTCTAACTATGGCTACACCTTC. Its translation: CASSLDPGGESNYGYTF.

The chain is built from TRBV6-5 and TRBJ1-2, with TRBD1 as a possible D gene (5 bases). Between the trimmed V and J ends, which lost 4 bases and 2 bases, there was a span of 8 bases. The CDR3 is 13 residues long. Germline assignment: CDR1 MNHEY and CDR2 SVGAGI. CDR3 in amino acids: CASSWQGNYGYTF. In DNA, the CDR3 is TGTGCCAGCAGTTGGCAGGGAAACTATGGCTACACCTTC.

This clonotype was observed a handful of times. This chain connects TRBV6-2 or TRBV6-3 to TRBJ2-7; TRBD1 is a possible D gene (6 bases). CDR1 and CDR2 (germline): MNHEY, SVGEGT. The CDR3 is 15 residues long. The ends were cut back, 7 bases at V and 4 bases at J, with 20 bases in the middle. The CDR3 region is CASTRPRDNAYEQYF. The CDR3 DNA is TGTGCCAGCACCCGACCCCGGGACAACGCATACGAGCAGTACTTC.

The gene calls are TRBV6-2 or TRBV6-3 and TRBJ2-7; D is unclear. This CDR3 contains 15 residues. The ends were cut back, 6 bases at V and 2 bases at J, with 17 bases in the middle. In germline, CDR1 is MNHEY, CDR2 SVGEGT. CDR3 sequence reads: CASRLTGELPYEQYF. The DNA of the CDR3 is TGTGCCAGCAGACTAACCGGAGAACTACCCTACGAGCAGTACTTC.

The V gene is TRBV20-1, the J gene TRBJ2-1, with D tentatively TRBD1 (5 bases). The CDR3 length is 13 residues. Deletions cut 5 bases from V and 2 bases from J, with 10 bases between. In germline, CDR1 is DFQATT, CDR2 SNEGSKA (reference sequence). The CDR3 sequence is CSAGRTTYNEQFF. Here the CDR3 DNA reads TGCAGTGCTGGCCGGACAACCTACAATGAGCAGTTCTTC.

J is TRBJ1-6 and V is TRBV7-9; D ambiguous. This CDR3 contains 12 residues. From germline, CDR1 is SEHNR and CDR2 FQNEAQ (reference sequence). V was shortened by 5 bases and J by 14 bases, with 13 bases between the two germline ends. The CDR3 protein is CASSAGPLTLHF. CDR3 nucleotides: TGTGCCAGCAGCGCCGGCCCCCTGACCCTCCACTTT.

This clonotype was seen at least ten times. This chain links TRBV6-5 with TRBJ2-5, with 7 bases fitting TRBD1. CDR1 and CDR2 from the germline V gene are MNHEY and SVGAGI. This CDR3 is built from 14 residues. Trimming cost V 4 bases and J 2 bases; bases outside gene matches: 4. The CDR3 loop is CASSSRQGQETQYF. DNA of the CDR3: TGTGCCAGCAGTTCCCGACAGGGACAAGAGACCCAGTACTTC.

The genes are TRBV5-1 and TRBJ2-7; D is ambiguous. Germline CDR1 and CDR2: SGHRS and YFSETQ. There are 16 residues in the CDR3. Trimming pared 3 bases from V and 7 bases from J, leaving 23 bases between. The CDR3 sequence: CASSYITAGENGEQYF. In nucleotides, the CDR3 is TGCGCCAGCAGCTACATCACGGCAGGCGAAAACGGGGAGCAGTACTTC.

This clonotype came up a few times. The gene calls are TRBV6-5 and TRBJ2-5; D not certain. This CDR3 contains 14 residues. CDR1 is MNHEY, CDR2 SVGAGI, per germline. Between the trimmed V and J ends, which lost 2 bases and 3 bases, there was a span of 10 bases. The CDR3 protein is CASSYGPEEETQYF. The CDR3, as DNA: TGTGCCAGCAGTTACGGGCCAGAGGAAGAGACCCAGTACTTC.

The rearrangement uses TRBV11-3 and TRBJ2-2, with 7 bases lining up with TRBD1. Germline V gene data show CDR1 as SGHNT and CDR2 as YENEEA. Trimming at V came to 4 bases and at J to 6 bases, leaving 11 bases not matched to a gene. The CDR3 spans 16 residues. In DNA form, the CDR3 reads TGTGCCAGCAGCTCCCAGGGGGAATATTTGGCCGGGGAGCTGTTTTTT. Its protein product is CASSSQGEYLAGELFF. Drawing the rest from reference TRBV11-3 and TRBJ2-2, the complete variable domain is EAGVVQSPRYKIIEKKQPVAFWCNPISGHNTLYWYLQNLGQGPELLIRYENEEAVDDSQLPKDRFSAERLKGVDSTLKIQPAELGDSAVYLCASSSQGEYLAGELFFGEGSRLTVL.

This chain connects TRBV6-2 or TRBV6-3 to TRBJ2-4; D not resolved. V lost 5 bases, J lost 1 base, and 18 bases lay in between. The CDR3 has 17 amino acids. Germline loops: CDR1 MNHEY, CDR2 SVGEGT. The CDR3, as DNA: TGTGCCAGCAGTCTCCATCCTACCTCGAGGGCCAAAAACATTCAGTACTTC. It encodes CASSLHPTSRAKNIQYF.

The chain couples TRBV7-2 to TRBJ2-3; 11 bases agree with TRBD2. Germline V gene sequence: CDR1 SGHTA, CDR2 FQGNSA. This CDR3 region has 16 residues. V lost 5 bases and J lost 1; bases outside the gene matches: 5. CDR3 DNA: TGTGCCAGCAGCCTTCGTAGCGGGGGGGGCACAGATACGCAGTATTTT. This gives the protein CASSLRSGGGTDTQYF.

V usage is TRBV4-1 and J usage is TRBJ2-5, with 7 bases aligning to TRBD2. The junction had 16 bases not matched to a gene; V was cut back by 1 base and J by 11 bases. From germline, CDR1 is MGHRA and CDR2 YSYEKL. The CDR3 runs to 16 residues. The DNA for the CDR3 is TGCGCCAGCAGCCAAGTTGCGAGCGGGGTATACAATGAGCAGTACTTC. This gives the protein CASSQVASGVYNEQYF.